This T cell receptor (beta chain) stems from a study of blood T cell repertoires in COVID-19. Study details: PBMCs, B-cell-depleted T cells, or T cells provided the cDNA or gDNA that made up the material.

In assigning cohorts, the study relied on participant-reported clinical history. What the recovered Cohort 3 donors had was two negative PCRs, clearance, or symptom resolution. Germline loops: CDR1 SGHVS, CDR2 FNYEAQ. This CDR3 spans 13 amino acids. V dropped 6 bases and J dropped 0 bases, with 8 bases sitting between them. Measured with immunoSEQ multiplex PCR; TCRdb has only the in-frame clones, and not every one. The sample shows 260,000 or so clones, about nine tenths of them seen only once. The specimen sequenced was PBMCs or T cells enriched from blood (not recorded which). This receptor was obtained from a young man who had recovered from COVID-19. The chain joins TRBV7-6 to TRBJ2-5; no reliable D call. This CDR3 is CASSFRYQETQYF. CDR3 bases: TGTGCCAGCAGTTTCCGGTACCAAGAGACCCAGTACTTC.